Reported below is one TCR beta chain. The source of the sample is a study of blood T cell repertoires in COVID-19. Overall study: T cells, B-cell-depleted T cells, or PBMCs supplied cDNA or gDNA.

The CDR3 runs 13 residues. Germline trimming cut 3 bases from V and 4 bases from J; bases unmatched to any gene: 3. CDR1 is GTSNPN and CDR2 is SVGIG in the germline V gene (reference sequence). Authors' data handling: Amplified reference gene primers provided the basis for estimating nucleated cell counts. This table comes from immunoSEQ multiplex PCR, and its TCRdb copy is limited to in-frame clones, with some not included. For V, J and clone size, that table is used; D and trimming come from the DNA. The data contain 200,000 to 250,000 clones, 80% to 85% of them seen just once; the ten biggest clones take up 3%.

The chain joins TRBV30 to TRBJ2-1; 7 positions match TRBD1. This receptor was obtained from a young woman who had recovered from COVID-19. The sequenced material came from peripheral blood. The CDR3 protein is CAWRRGQYNEQFF. CDR3 sequence (DNA): TGTGCCTGGAGACGGGGACAGTACAATGAGCAGTTCTTC. Looking up the rest from reference TRBV30 and TRBJ2-1 gives the full variable domain: SQTIHQWPATLVQPVGSPLSLECTVEGTSNPNLYWYRQAAGRGLQLLFYSVGIGQISSEVPQNLSASRPQDRQFILSSKKLLLSDSGFYLCAWRRGQYNEQFFGPGTRLTVL.